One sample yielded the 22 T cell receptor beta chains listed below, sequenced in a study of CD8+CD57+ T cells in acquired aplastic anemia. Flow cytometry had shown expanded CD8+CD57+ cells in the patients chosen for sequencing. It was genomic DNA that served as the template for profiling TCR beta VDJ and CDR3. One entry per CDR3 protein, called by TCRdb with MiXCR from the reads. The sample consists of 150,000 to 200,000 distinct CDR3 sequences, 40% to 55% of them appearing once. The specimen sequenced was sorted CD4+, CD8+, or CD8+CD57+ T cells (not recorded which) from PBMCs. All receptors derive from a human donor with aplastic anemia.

The CDR3 loop is CSAGTANYGYTF. Here the CDR3 DNA reads TGCAGCGCCGGGACGGCTAACTATGGCTACACCTTC. The chain couples TRBV29-1 to TRBJ1-2; possible D gene TRBD1, 5 bases. Germline V gene lookup returns CDR1 SQVTM and CDR2 ANQGSEA. The V end was cut by 7 bases, the J end by 0 bases, with 9 bases between. CDR3 length: 12 amino acids.

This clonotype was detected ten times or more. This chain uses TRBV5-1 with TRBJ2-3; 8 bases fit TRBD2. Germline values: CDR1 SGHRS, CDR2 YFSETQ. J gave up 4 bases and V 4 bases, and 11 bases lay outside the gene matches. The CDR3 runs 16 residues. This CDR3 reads CASSGSGTRGADTQYF. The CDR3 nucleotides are TGCGCCAGCAGCGGGTCCGGGACTAGGGGCGCAGATACGCAGTATTTT.

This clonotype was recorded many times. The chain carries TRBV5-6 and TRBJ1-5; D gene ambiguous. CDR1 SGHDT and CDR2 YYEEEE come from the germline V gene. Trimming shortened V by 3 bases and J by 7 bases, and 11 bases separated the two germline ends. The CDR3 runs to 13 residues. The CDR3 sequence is CASSSRVDQPQHF. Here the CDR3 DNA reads TGTGCCAGCAGCTCTAGGGTAGACCAGCCCCAGCATTTT.

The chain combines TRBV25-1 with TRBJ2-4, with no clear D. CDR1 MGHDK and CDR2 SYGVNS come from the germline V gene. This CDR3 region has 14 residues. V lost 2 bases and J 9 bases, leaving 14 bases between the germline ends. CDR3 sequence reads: CASSEVGGEGIQYF. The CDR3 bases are TGTGCCAGCAGTGAAGTAGGTGGAGAAGGCATTCAGTACTTC. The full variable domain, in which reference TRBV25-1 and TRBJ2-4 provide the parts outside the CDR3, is EADIYQTPRYLVIGTGKKITLECSQTMGHDKMYWYQQDPGMELHLIHYSYGVNSTEKGDLSSESTVSRIRTEHFPLTLESARPSHTSQYLCASSEVGGEGIQYFGAGTRLSVL.

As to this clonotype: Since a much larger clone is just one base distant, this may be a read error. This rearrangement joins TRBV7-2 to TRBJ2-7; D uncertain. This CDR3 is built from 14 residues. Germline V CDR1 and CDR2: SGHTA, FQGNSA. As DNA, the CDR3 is TGTGTCAGCAGCGACTCCTTTAGTCGAACCGAGCAGTACTTC. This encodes CVSSDSFSRTEQYF.

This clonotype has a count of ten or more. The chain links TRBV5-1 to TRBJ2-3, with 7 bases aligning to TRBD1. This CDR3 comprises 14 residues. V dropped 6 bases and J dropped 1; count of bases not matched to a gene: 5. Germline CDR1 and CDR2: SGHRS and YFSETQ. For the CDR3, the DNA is TGCGCCAGCAACAGGGGAGTTGGCACAGATACGCAGTATTTT. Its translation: CASNRGVGTDTQYF.

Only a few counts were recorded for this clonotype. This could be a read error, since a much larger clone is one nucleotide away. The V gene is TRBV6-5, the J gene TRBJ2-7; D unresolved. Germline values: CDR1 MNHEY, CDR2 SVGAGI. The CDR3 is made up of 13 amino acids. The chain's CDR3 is CASSYSTVNEQHF. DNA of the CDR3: TGTGCCAGCAGTTACTCGACCGTGAACGAGCAGCACTTC.

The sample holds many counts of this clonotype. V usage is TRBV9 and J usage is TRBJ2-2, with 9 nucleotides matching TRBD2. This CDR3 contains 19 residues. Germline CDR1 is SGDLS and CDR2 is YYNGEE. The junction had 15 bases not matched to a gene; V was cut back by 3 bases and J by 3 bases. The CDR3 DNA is TGTGCCAGCAGCGGCTTAGCGGGAGAGGCATTGGTGGACACCGGGGAGCTGTTTTTT. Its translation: CASSGLAGEALVDTGELFF.

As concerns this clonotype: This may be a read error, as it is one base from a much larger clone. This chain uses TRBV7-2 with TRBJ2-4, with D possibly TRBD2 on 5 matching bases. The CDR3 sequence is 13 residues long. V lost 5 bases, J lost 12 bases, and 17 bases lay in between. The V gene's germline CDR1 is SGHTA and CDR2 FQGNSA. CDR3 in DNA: TGTGCCAGCAGCCCAAAGGGTGTCCTAGCTCAGTACTTC. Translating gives CASSPKGVLAQYF.

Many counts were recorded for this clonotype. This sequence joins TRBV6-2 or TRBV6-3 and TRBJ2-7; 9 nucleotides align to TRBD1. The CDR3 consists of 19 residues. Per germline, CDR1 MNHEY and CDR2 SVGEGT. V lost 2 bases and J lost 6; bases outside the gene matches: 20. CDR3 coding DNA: TGTGCCAGCAGTTACCGACCCCGCGGCGCAAAGACAGGGGGTAGCGAGCAGTACTTC. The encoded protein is CASSYRPRGAKTGGSEQYF.

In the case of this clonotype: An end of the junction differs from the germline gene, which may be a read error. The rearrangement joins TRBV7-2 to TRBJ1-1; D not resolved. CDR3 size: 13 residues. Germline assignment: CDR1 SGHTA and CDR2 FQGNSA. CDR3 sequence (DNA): TGTGCCGGCAGCCAGGACCGGGACACTGAAGCTTTCTTT. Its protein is CAGSQDRDTEAFF.

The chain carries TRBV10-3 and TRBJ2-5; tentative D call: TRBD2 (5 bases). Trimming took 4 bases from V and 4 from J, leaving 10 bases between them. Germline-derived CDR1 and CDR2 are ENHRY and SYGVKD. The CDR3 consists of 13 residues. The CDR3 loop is CAISGLSGETQYF. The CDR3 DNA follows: TGTGCCATCAGTGGACTATCGGGAGAGACCCAGTACTTC.

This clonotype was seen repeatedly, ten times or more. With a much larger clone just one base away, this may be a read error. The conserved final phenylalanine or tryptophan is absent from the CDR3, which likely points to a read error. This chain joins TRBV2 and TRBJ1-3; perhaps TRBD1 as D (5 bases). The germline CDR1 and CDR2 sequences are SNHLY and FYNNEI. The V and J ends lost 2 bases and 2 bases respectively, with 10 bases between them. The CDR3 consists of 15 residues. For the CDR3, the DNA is TGTGCCAGCAGTGAACGGGGGAGTGCTGGAAACACCATATATCTT. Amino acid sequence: CASSERGSAGNTIYL.

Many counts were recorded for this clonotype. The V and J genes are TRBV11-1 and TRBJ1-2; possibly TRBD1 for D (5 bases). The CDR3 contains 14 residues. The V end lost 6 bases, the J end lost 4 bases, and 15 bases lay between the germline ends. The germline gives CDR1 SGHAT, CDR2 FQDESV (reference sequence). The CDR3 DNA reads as TGTGCCAGCAGTTCGGTCGGGGGGACCTATGGCTACACCTTC. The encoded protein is CASSSVGGTYGYTF.

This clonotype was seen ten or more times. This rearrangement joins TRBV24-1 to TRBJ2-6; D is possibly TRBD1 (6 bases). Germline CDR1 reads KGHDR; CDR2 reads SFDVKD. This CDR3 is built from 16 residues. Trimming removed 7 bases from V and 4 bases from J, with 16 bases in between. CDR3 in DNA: TGTGCCACCAGCACCACAGGGAGCCTCGGGGCCAACGTCCTGACTTTC. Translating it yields CATSTTGSLGANVLTF.

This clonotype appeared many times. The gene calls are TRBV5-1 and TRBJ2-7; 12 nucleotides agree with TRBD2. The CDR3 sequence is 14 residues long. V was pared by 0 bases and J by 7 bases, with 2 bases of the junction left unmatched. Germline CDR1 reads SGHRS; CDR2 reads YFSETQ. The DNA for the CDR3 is TGCGCCAGCAGCTTGGGACTAGCGGGAGTTGAGCAGTACTTC. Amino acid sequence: CASSLGLAGVEQYF.

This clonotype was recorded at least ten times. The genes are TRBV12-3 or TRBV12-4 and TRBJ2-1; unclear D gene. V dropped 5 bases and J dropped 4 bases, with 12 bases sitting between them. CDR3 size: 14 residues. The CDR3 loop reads CASSRISGYNEQFF. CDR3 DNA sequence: TGTGCCAGCAGTCGAATATCCGGTTACAATGAGCAGTTCTTC.

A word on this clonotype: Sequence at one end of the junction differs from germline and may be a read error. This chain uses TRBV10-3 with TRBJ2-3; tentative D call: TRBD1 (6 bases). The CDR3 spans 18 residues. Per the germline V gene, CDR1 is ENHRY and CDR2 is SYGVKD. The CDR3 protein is CAISQGFTGHSLAETQYF. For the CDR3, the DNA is TGTGCCATCAGTCAAGGATTTACGGGACACTCATTGGCGGAGACCCAGTACTTT.

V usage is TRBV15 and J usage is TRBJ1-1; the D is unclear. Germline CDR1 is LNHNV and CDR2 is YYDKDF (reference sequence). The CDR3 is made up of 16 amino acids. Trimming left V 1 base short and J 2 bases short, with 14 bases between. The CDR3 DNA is TGTGCCACCAGCAGAGGATATACGCAGACAAACACTGAAGCTTTCTTT. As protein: CATSRGYTQTNTEAFF.

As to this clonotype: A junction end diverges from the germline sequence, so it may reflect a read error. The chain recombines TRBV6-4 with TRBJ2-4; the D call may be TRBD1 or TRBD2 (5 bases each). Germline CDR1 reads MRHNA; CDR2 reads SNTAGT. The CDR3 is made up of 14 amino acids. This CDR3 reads CASARDASKDIQYF. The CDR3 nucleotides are TGTGCCAGTGCCCGGGACGCGAGCAAAGACATTCAGTACTTC.

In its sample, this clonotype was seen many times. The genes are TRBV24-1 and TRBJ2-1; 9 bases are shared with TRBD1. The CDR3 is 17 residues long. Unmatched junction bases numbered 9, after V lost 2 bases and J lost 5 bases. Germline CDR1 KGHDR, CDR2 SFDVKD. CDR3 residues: CATSDSEGQGVDNEQFF. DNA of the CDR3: TGTGCCACCAGTGATTCCGAGGGACAGGGCGTTGACAATGAGCAGTTCTTC.

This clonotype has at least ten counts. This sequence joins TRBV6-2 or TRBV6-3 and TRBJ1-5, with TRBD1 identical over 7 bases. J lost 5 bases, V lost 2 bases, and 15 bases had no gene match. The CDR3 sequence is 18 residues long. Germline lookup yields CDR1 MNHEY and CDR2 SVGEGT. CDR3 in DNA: TGTGCCAGCAGTTACGTCGCGCAAGGGGGCAGCAGGGATCAGCCCCAGCATTTT. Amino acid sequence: CASSYVAQGGSRDQPQHF.